Shown below are 27 T cell receptor beta chains from a single sample sequenced in a study of Ad26.COV2.S vaccination and SARS-CoV-2 variants. The repertoire was sequenced with immunoSEQ multiplex PCR; TCRdb's copy has only in-frame clones and lacks some. The sample has about 400,000 clones, approximately 91% seen once; the top ten hold about 1.9%. The treatment is: approximately 18 received Ad26.COV2.S at low or high dose, single or two shots; several received placebo; per-sample allocation not given. Repertoires come from day 63 after the first vaccine or placebo injection. The source material was peripheral blood, sampled in a trial of Ad26.COV2.S vaccine versus placebo. Receptor source: a person between 18 and 65 years old who received the Ad26.COV2.S COVID-19 vaccine or a placebo.

CDR3 region: CASSVYSEAFF. CDR3 DNA sequence: TGTGCCAGCAGTGTATACAGTGAAGCTTTCTTT. The chain combines TRBV2 with TRBJ1-1, with D unresolved. This CDR3 is 11 amino acids long. V was pared by 4 bases and J by 7 bases, with 7 bases between. Germline V CDR1 and CDR2: SNHLY, FYNNEI.

The rearrangement links TRBV28 to TRBJ2-2; a possible D gene is TRBD2 (6 bases). Per germline, CDR1 MDHEN and CDR2 SYDVKM. CDR3 length: 18 residues. The germline V and J ends were trimmed by 5 bases and 3 bases, with 22 bases remaining between them. Written as DNA, the CDR3 is TGTGCCAGCAGTCTAACTAAAGCGGGTCTGTGGGACACCGGGGAGCTGTTTTTT. Protein sequence: CASSLTKAGLWDTGELFF.

The genes are TRBV7-2 and TRBJ2-2; D uncertain. This CDR3 is 14 amino acids long. Germline CDR1 is SGHTA and CDR2 is FQGNSA. The V and J ends lost 4 bases and 4 bases respectively, with 10 bases between them. DNA of the CDR3: TGTGCCAGCAGCTCCTCTAGGGCCACCGGGGAGCTGTTTTTT. It yields the protein CASSSSRATGELFF. The full variable domain, in which reference TRBV7-2 and TRBJ2-2 provide the parts outside the CDR3, is GAGVSQSPSNKVTEKGKDVELRCDPISGHTALYWYRQSLGQGLEFLIYFQGNSAPDKSGLPSDRFSAERTGGSVSTLTIQRTQQEDSAVYLCASSSSRATGELFFGEGSRLTVL.

The rearrangement links TRBV2 to TRBJ1-4, with D maybe TRBD1 (6 bases). The V gene lost 7 bases and the J gene lost 7 bases, with 16 bases spanning the gap. CDR3 length: 14 residues. Germline V gene sequence: CDR1 SNHLY, CDR2 FYNNEI. The CDR3 protein is CASNRDWTSEKLFF. CDR3 DNA: TGTGCCAGCAACAGGGACTGGACGAGTGAAAAACTGTTTTTT.

The V gene is TRBV19, the J gene TRBJ2-1; D is unclear. The germline V gene encodes CDR1 LNHDA and CDR2 SQIVND (reference sequence). The V end was cut by 7 bases, the J end by 6 bases, with 19 bases between. CDR3 length: 15 residues. The CDR3 reads CASNSQYLQFNEQFF. In DNA, the CDR3 is TGTGCCAGTAACTCGCAGTACCTCCAGTTCAATGAGCAGTTCTTC.

The V and J genes are TRBV7-2 and TRBJ1-2; D uncertain. Germline values: CDR1 SGHTA, CDR2 FQGNSA. CDR3 length: 14 amino acids. V lost 1 base and J lost 3, with 9 bases in between. CDR3 in amino acids: CASSLGVKDYGYTF. The DNA of the CDR3 is TGTGCCAGCAGCTTAGGGGTGAAGGACTATGGCTACACCTTC.

This chain joins TRBV5-1 and TRBJ2-1; D not certain. The CDR3 runs to 18 residues. The V and J ends lost 0 bases and 0 bases respectively, with 16 bases between them. CDR1 and CDR2 from the germline V gene are SGHRS and YFSETQ. CDR3 region: CASSLAGGPASSYNEQFF. CDR3 bases: TGCGCCAGCAGCTTGGCCGGCGGTCCTGCTAGCTCCTACAATGAGCAGTTCTTC.

This clone showed up just once. The J gene is TRBJ2-3, the V gene TRBV18; the D gene is possibly TRBD1 (6 bases). Germline CDR1 reads KGHSH; CDR2 reads LQKENI. The CDR3 is 13 amino acids. Trimming removed 6 bases from V and 4 bases from J, with 11 bases in between. CDR3 residues: CASSRGQSDTQYF. The CDR3 coding sequence is TGTGCCAGCTCGCGAGGACAGTCAGATACGCAGTATTTT.

The chain is built from TRBV10-3 and TRBJ1-1; perhaps TRBD1 as D (6 bases). The V end lost 2 bases, the J end lost 1 base, and 11 bases lay between the germline ends. This CDR3 is 15 amino acids long. CDR1 is ENHRY, CDR2 SYGVKD, per germline. In DNA form, the CDR3 reads TGTGCCATCAGTGAGGGCCCAGGGGCGAACACTGAAGCTTTCTTT. Protein: CAISEGPGANTEAFF.

The chain employs TRBV3-1 (or the pseudogene TRBV3-2) and TRBJ2-7; the match to TRBD1 covers 9 bases. The CDR3 loop spans 16 amino acids. Germline assignment: CDR1 LGHDT and CDR2 YNNKEL (reference sequence). V trimming: 3 bases; J trimming: 1 base; junction bases outside the gene matches: 7. CDR3 bases: TGTGCCAGCAGCCAGGGACAGGGAGGGAGGTCCTACGAGCAGTACTTC. Translating it yields CASSQGQGGRSYEQYF.

This chain joins TRBV19 and TRBJ2-1, with unresolved D. Per germline, CDR1 LNHDA and CDR2 SQIVND (reference sequence). CDR3 size: 14 residues. Trimming took off 2 bases at V and 3 bases at J, with 8 bases between the two ends. Here the CDR3 reads CASSIRHSYNEQFF. CDR3 in DNA: TGTGCCAGTAGTATACGGCACAGCTACAATGAGCAGTTCTTC.

The gene calls are TRBV28 and TRBJ2-1; D is perhaps TRBD2 (5 bases). The germline gives CDR1 MDHEN, CDR2 SYDVKM. The ends were cut back, 3 bases at V and 5 bases at J, with 8 bases in the middle. This CDR3 comprises 13 residues. The CDR3 here is CASSFGVDNEQFF. The CDR3 nucleotides read TGTGCCAGCAGTTTCGGGGTCGACAATGAGCAGTTCTTC.

The chain couples TRBV18 to TRBJ2-2, with D possibly called TRBD1 or TRBD2 (6 bases each). CDR3 length: 16 amino acids. Trimming removed 3 bases from V and 4 bases from J, with 15 bases in between. Germline CDR1 and CDR2: KGHSH and LQKENI. The CDR3 is CASSPVGGTFTGELFF. CDR3 in DNA: TGTGCCAGCTCACCTGTCGGAGGGACATTCACCGGGGAGCTGTTTTTT.

In this sample, this clone turned up once. The J gene is TRBJ2-3, the V gene TRBV11-1; D might be TRBD1 or TRBD2, each matching 5 bases. The CDR3 covers 14 residues. V was trimmed by 4 bases and J by 0 bases, leaving 8 bases between them. CDR1 is SGHAT, CDR2 FQDESV, per germline (reference sequence). CDR3: CASSSGPSTDTQYF. CDR3 sequence (DNA): TGTGCCAGCAGCTCGGGGCCCAGCACAGATACGCAGTATTTT.

The rearrangement links TRBV7-8 to TRBJ2-7; possible D gene TRBD2, 6 bases. V gave up 4 bases and J gave up 2 bases, with 12 bases separating them. Germline loops: CDR1 SGHVS, CDR2 FQNEAQ. This CDR3 has 14 residues. In nucleotides, the CDR3 is TGTGCCAGCAGCTCCGGGACTCTTCCCTACGAGCAGTACTTC. Amino acids: CASSSGTLPYEQYF.

The rearrangement links TRBV4-1 to TRBJ1-1; no reliable D call. Germline V CDR1 and CDR2: MGHRA, YSYEKL. The CDR3 loop spans 16 amino acids. The V end was cut by 0 bases, the J end by 0 bases, with 11 bases between. DNA for the CDR3: TGCGCCAGCAGCCAAGATCCTGGTCGGGTGAACACTGAAGCTTTCTTT. This gives the protein CASSQDPGRVNTEAFF.

The chain recombines TRBV11-3 with TRBJ1-1; perhaps TRBD1 as D (5 bases). Trimming pared 5 bases from V and 7 bases from J, leaving 26 bases between. CDR3 size: 17 residues. Germline V lookup: CDR1 SGHNT, CDR2 YENEEA. The CDR3 sequence: CASSHRRQLGGINEAFF. The CDR3 bases are TGTGCCAGCAGCCACCGTAGGCAACTTGGGGGTATTAATGAAGCTTTCTTT. The whole variable domain, remainder taken from reference TRBV11-3 and TRBJ1-1, is EAGVVQSPRYKIIEKKQPVAFWCNPISGHNTLYWYLQNLGQGPELLIRYENEEAVDDSQLPKDRFSAERLKGVDSTLKIQPAELGDSAVYLCASSHRRQLGGINEAFFGQGTRLTVV.

This chain connects TRBV28 to TRBJ2-3; no firm D call. In germline, CDR1 is MDHEN, CDR2 SYDVKM. This CDR3 spans 15 amino acids. Trimming cost V 6 bases and J 3 bases, with 16 bases left between them. The CDR3 region has the DNA TGTGCCAGCAGCGCGTTGGGGTTTTTGACAGATACGCAGTATTTT. This encodes CASSALGFLTDTQYF.

This clone was seen just once. This rearrangement joins TRBV10-3 to TRBJ2-2; no clear D gene. Germline values: CDR1 ENHRY, CDR2 SYGVKD. The CDR3 totals 13 residues. V lost 4 bases to trimming and J lost 2 bases, with 5 bases between them. The CDR3 reads CAISVPNTGELFF. In nucleotides, the CDR3 is TGTGCCATCAGTGTTCCAAACACCGGGGAGCTGTTTTTT.

J is TRBJ2-3 and V is TRBV5-1; D gene unclear. CDR1 and CDR2 from the germline V gene are SGHRS and YFSETQ. The V end was cut by 0 bases, the J end by 4 bases, with 6 bases between. The CDR3 sequence is 13 residues long. The CDR3 loop is CASSLEQPDTQYF. CDR3 sequence (DNA): TGCGCCAGCAGCTTGGAGCAGCCAGATACGCAGTATTTT.

The chain has TRBV11-3 and TRBJ2-2; D is ambiguous. Germline-derived CDR1 and CDR2 are SGHNT and YENEEA. Trimming removed 3 bases at V and 6 bases at J, with 14 bases between. This CDR3 contains 15 residues. CDR3 coding DNA: TGTGCCAGCAGCTTTGGTGGGCGAGAGGCCGGGGAGCTGTTTTTT. Its translation is CASSFGGREAGELFF. The full variable domain, with the rest looked up from reference TRBV11-3 and TRBJ2-2, is EAGVVQSPRYKIIEKKQPVAFWCNPISGHNTLYWYLQNLGQGPELLIRYENEEAVDDSQLPKDRFSAERLKGVDSTLKIQPAELGDSAVYLCASSFGGREAGELFFGEGSRLTVL.

V and J are TRBV28 and TRBJ2-3, with 9 nucleotides matching TRBD2. Germline V CDR1 and CDR2: MDHEN, SYDVKM. The ends lost 3 bases at V and 1 base at J; junction bases unmatched: 8. This CDR3 has 17 residues. The CDR3 region is CASSFSGSSIGTDTQYF. CDR3 DNA sequence: TGTGCCAGCAGTTTTAGCGGGAGCAGTATCGGCACAGATACGCAGTATTTT.

The J gene is TRBJ2-1, the V gene TRBV9; D gene unclear. Germline-derived CDR1 and CDR2 are SGDLS and YYNGEE. The CDR3 is 15 amino acids. Trimming pared 0 bases from V and 0 bases from J, leaving 7 bases between. CDR3 nucleotides: TGTGCCAGCAGCGTAGGCCAGAGCTCCTACAATGAGCAGTTCTTC. Its translation: CASSVGQSSYNEQFF.

The chain recombines TRBV7-2 with TRBJ2-7, with TRBD1 matching over 9 bases. Looked up from germline, CDR1 is SGHTA and CDR2 is FQGNSA. The ends lost 6 bases at V and 1 base at J; junction bases unmatched: 7. This CDR3 spans 15 amino acids. The CDR3 bases are TGTGCCAGCAGTTCATTACAGGGGGCATCCTACGAGCAGTACTTC. Amino acid sequence: CASSSLQGASYEQYF.

This sequence joins TRBV6-2 or TRBV6-3 and TRBJ2-1, with TRBD1 matching 9 bases. This CDR3 region has 18 residues. Germline V gene sequence: CDR1 MNHEY, CDR2 SVGEGT. V trimming: 2 bases; J trimming: 6 bases; junction bases outside the gene matches: 14. The CDR3 region has the DNA TGTGCCAGCAGTTACGTACAGGGGGCTACCTTGATGCTCAATGAGCAGTTCTTC. It is translated as CASSYVQGATLMLNEQFF.

The chain joins TRBV19 to TRBJ2-5; 7 bases map to TRBD2. The CDR3 sequence is 14 residues long. The germline V gene has CDR1 LNHDA and CDR2 SQIVND (reference sequence). V was clipped by 10 bases and J by 3 bases; unmatched bases: 11. CDR3 residues: CATTNRGVEETQYF. As DNA, the CDR3 is TGTGCCACTACGAACCGGGGGGTGGAAGAGACCCAGTACTTC.

This clone occurred once. The chain recombines TRBV28 with TRBJ2-1; D ambiguous. Per germline, CDR1 MDHEN and CDR2 SYDVKM. This CDR3 contains 13 residues. The V and J ends lost 3 bases and 12 bases respectively, with 15 bases between them. The CDR3 reads CASSFVARDRQFF. The CDR3 DNA is TGTGCCAGCAGTTTTGTGGCTAGGGATCGGCAGTTCTTC.